Each of the 16 T cell receptor beta chains below was sequenced from the same sample in a study of shared clonotypes between healthy human individuals. Clones were sequenced by immunoSEQ multiplex PCR, and TCRdb holds only the in-frame ones, with some missing. The table includes some 1.5 million clones, approximately 98% detected once. The material sequenced was naive CD4+ T cells sorted from blood. The subset denotes: CD45RA+ positively selected. All receptors derive from a man aged 30 to 39 in good health.

The CDR3 protein is CASTTGLAGVQRNEQFF. CDR3 DNA: TGTGCCAGCACCACAGGGCTAGCGGGAGTTCAACGGAATGAGCAGTTCTTC. The chain uses TRBV7-9 and TRBJ2-1; the match to TRBD2 covers 10 bases. V lost 7 bases, J lost 7 bases, and 16 bases stayed unmatched. The CDR3 is 17 amino acids. Germline V gives CDR1 SEHNR, CDR2 FQNEAQ (reference sequence).

A remark on this clone: The same CDR3 also results from other DNA sequences found in this sample. The chain employs TRBV18 and TRBJ2-3; 8 bases align to TRBD2. The J segment lost 1 base and the V segment lost 3 bases, leaving 3 bases of the junction unmatched. The CDR3 has 15 amino acids. Germline V gene sequence: CDR1 KGHSH, CDR2 LQKENI. CDR3 in DNA: TGTGCCAGCTCACCGAGAGCGGGAGGCACAGATACGCAGTATTTT. Its protein is CASSPRAGGTDTQYF.

Comments on this clone: At the DNA level, this CDR3 is encoded by other sequences in the same sample as well. The chain joins TRBV5-4 to TRBJ2-5; D remains unclear. V lost 3 bases and J 4 bases, leaving 4 bases between the germline ends. The length of the CDR3 is 11 residues. CDR1 and CDR2 from the germline V gene are SGHNT and YYREEE (reference sequence). The CDR3 loop reads CASSSLETQYF. CDR3 coding DNA: TGTGCCAGCAGCTCGCTAGAGACCCAGTACTTC.

V usage is TRBV7-9 and J usage is TRBJ2-7, with TRBD1 identical over 7 bases. Looked up from germline, CDR1 is SEHNR and CDR2 is FQNEAQ (reference sequence). This CDR3 contains 15 residues. V was pared by 0 bases and J by 2 bases, with 4 bases of the junction left unmatched. DNA for the CDR3: TGTGCCAGCAGCTTAGCGACAGGGCTCCCCTACGAGCAGTACTTC. This gives the protein CASSLATGLPYEQYF.

This clone was recorded only once. The chain carries TRBV10-1 and TRBJ1-1; D gene uncertain. The CDR3 is made up of 13 amino acids. The germline V gene has CDR1 WNHNN and CDR2 SYGVQD (reference sequence). V shed 4 bases and J shed 5 bases, with 11 bases lying between them. The CDR3 spells CASSVGGLTEAFF. CDR3 in DNA: TGCGCCAGCAGTGTCGGAGGGTTGACTGAAGCTTTCTTT.

The chain combines TRBV18 with TRBJ1-5; 11 nucleotides line up with TRBD1. Germline V CDR1 and CDR2: KGHSH, LQKENI. The junction had 5 bases not matched to a gene; V was cut back by 3 bases and J by 7 bases. The CDR3 runs 15 residues. The CDR3: CASSPGTGGWQPQHF. The DNA for the CDR3 is TGTGCCAGCTCACCCGGGACAGGGGGTTGGCAGCCCCAGCATTTT.

The chain recombines TRBV11-3 with TRBJ2-1; D not certain. This CDR3 has 13 amino acids. Trimming shortened V by 1 base and J by 6 bases, and 7 bases separated the two germline ends. In germline, CDR1 is SGHNT, CDR2 YENEEA. The CDR3 DNA reads TGTGCCAGCAGCTTAGGGAGCGTCAATGAGCAGTTCTTC. It is translated as CASSLGSVNEQFF. The whole variable domain, remainder taken from reference TRBV11-3 and TRBJ2-1, is EAGVVQSPRYKIIEKKQPVAFWCNPISGHNTLYWYLQNLGQGPELLIRYENEEAVDDSQLPKDRFSAERLKGVDSTLKIQPAELGDSAVYLCASSLGSVNEQFFGPGTRLTVL.

The rearrangement joins TRBV15 to TRBJ2-3, with 8 bases aligning to TRBD2. The CDR3 runs to 17 residues. V shed 1 base and J 0 bases; nucleotides not matched to a gene: 6. CDR1 is LNHNV, CDR2 YYDKDF, per germline (reference sequence). The CDR3 region is CATSRALLAVSTDTQYF. Here the CDR3 DNA reads TGTGCCACCAGCAGAGCGTTACTAGCGGTTAGCACAGATACGCAGTATTTT.

This sequence joins TRBV5-6 and TRBJ2-7; unclear D gene. Trimming pared 2 bases from V and 4 bases from J, leaving 19 bases between. This CDR3 is built from 16 residues. Germline V lookup: CDR1 SGHDT, CDR2 YYEEEE. The CDR3 DNA reads TGTGCCAGCAGCTTTTCTTCGCGCCGTACCATGTACGAGCAGTACTTC. Encoded protein: CASSFSSRRTMYEQYF.

The V call is TRBV11-2, the J call TRBJ2-1; perhaps TRBD2 as D (6 bases). The CDR3 is 14 amino acids. V shed 1 base and J shed 11 bases, with 15 bases lying between them. Germline assignment: CDR1 SGHAT and CDR2 FQNNGV. The CDR3 nucleotides are TGTGCCAGCAGCTTAGCTCCCACTAGCTCTAAGCAGTTCTTC. Translated, it gives CASSLAPTSSKQFF.

This chain joins TRBV9 and TRBJ2-7; D ambiguous. V lost 0 bases and J 8 bases, leaving 24 bases between the germline ends. The germline CDR1 and CDR2 sequences are SGDLS and YYNGEE. This CDR3 has 17 amino acids. CDR3 bases: TGTGCCAGCAGCGTAGACAGTCGGAAAGCCCTACATAGAAAGCAGTACTTC. Encoded protein: CASSVDSRKALHRKQYF.

V and J are TRBV2 and TRBJ1-2; tentative D call: TRBD1 (5 bases). Deletions cut 1 base from V and 5 bases from J, with 11 bases between. Germline V gene data show CDR1 as SNHLY and CDR2 as FYNNEI. The CDR3 sequence is 14 residues long. CDR3: CASSEGRQKYGYTF. The CDR3 region has the DNA TGTGCCAGCAGTGAAGGAAGACAGAAATATGGCTACACCTTC. Looking up the rest from reference TRBV2 and TRBJ1-2 gives the full variable domain: EPEVTQTPSHQVTQMGQEVILRCVPISNHLYFYWYRQILGQKVEFLVSFYNNEISEKSEIFDDQFSVERPDGSNFTLKIRSTKLEDSAMYFCASSEGRQKYGYTFGSGTRLTVV.

The chain uses TRBV4-1 and TRBJ1-1; D possibly corresponds to TRBD1 (6 bases). Deletions cut 4 bases from V and 1 base from J, with 13 bases between. The CDR3 is made up of 15 amino acids. Germline V gene sequence: CDR1 MGHRA, CDR2 YSYEKL. The CDR3 sequence is CASSLRGQRNTEAFF. For the CDR3, the DNA is TGCGCCAGCAGCCTTCGCGGACAGAGGAACACTGAAGCTTTCTTT.

This chain links TRBV29-1 with TRBJ2-4; D not resolved. This CDR3 spans 11 amino acids. Germline V CDR1 and CDR2: SQVTM, ANQGSEA. CDR3 residues: CGVVAKNIQYF. The CDR3 nucleotides read TGCGGAGTGGTGGCCAAAAACATTCAGTACTTC.

CDR3 sequence (DNA): TGCAGCGTCTCCGGGACAGGGCAGAATCAGCCCCAGCATTTT. This gives the protein CSVSGTGQNQPQHF. The chain is built from TRBV29-1 and TRBJ1-5; 9 bases are a match to TRBD1. From germline, CDR1 is SQVTM and CDR2 ANQGSEA. V shed 6 bases and J 4 bases; nucleotides not matched to a gene: 7. The CDR3 is 14 residues long.

V is TRBV9 and J is TRBJ2-1, with D perhaps TRBD1 or TRBD2 (5 bases each). The CDR3 is 15 amino acids. Germline lookup yields CDR1 SGDLS and CDR2 YYNGEE. Trimming cost V 3 bases and J 0 bases, with 10 bases left between them. DNA of the CDR3: TGTGCCAGCAGCGCCGGGGCGGGCTCCTACAATGAGCAGTTCTTC. This codes for CASSAGAGSYNEQFF.